One sample yielded the 25 T cell receptor beta chains listed below, sequenced in a study of beta chain features in type 1 diabetes (dated by TCRdb to 2017 to 2018). Broader findings and caveats from the paper: In all four CD4+ subsets, TCRB CDR3 length was moderately but significantly shorter in type 1 diabetes patients.

Library construction relied on the immunoSEQ multiplex PCR assay. All of the isolated RNA was reverse transcribed with the High Capacity cDNA Reverse Transcription Kit, so expressed TCRB transcripts were sequenced. TCRdb stores this immuneACCESS table with in-frame sequences only. Part of the clones is absent; in the studies checked, under half of the shortfall reflects unresolved V genes, and no reason is known for the rest. The sample data list around 600,000 clones, and roughly 12% of these were observed just once. The ten largest clones capture roughly 0.11% of the sample. No antigen has been assigned to these receptors. What was sequenced was naive CD4+ T cells from blood. The cell subset or site label here, explained by the study, means: true naive CD4+ T cells. All receptors come from a man aged 25-40 years with type 1 diabetes.

This clone was counted only a few times. V and J are TRBV14 and TRBJ2-1; the D gene is possibly TRBD2 (7 bases). Trimming cost V 8 bases and J 4 bases, with 18 bases left between them. The germline V gene has CDR1 SGHDN and CDR2 FVKESK. The CDR3 runs 15 residues. The CDR3 sequence is CASSEGGAPYNEQFF. The DNA for the CDR3 is TGTGCCAGCTCAGAGGGGGGGGCCCCGTACAATGAGCAGTTCTTC.

This clone has just a few counts. The chain recombines TRBV9 with TRBJ1-1; D is uncertain. Germline CDR1 reads SGDLS; CDR2 reads YYNGEE. The V end lost 4 bases, the J end lost 7 bases, and 20 bases lay between the germline ends. This CDR3 contains 15 residues. As DNA, the CDR3 is TGTGCCAGCAGCTTGTTGCCGGGTGCCGGGAGTGAAGCTTTCTTT. Protein product: CASSLLPGAGSEAFF.

The chain employs TRBV6-1 and TRBJ1-2, with 12 bases aligning to TRBD1. From germline, CDR1 is MNHNS and CDR2 SASEGT. With V trimmed by 6 bases and J by 6 bases, 8 bases remained unmatched. This CDR3 is built from 15 residues. Here the CDR3 reads CASRPGQGAVDGYTF. The CDR3 DNA reads as TGTGCCAGCAGGCCGGGACAGGGGGCTGTAGATGGCTACACCTTC.

The rearrangement links TRBV5-1 to TRBJ1-2; 7 nucleotides line up with TRBD1. V lost 2 bases to trimming and J lost 3 bases; unmatched junction nucleotides: 1. Germline lookup yields CDR1 SGHRS and CDR2 YFSETQ. The CDR3 length is 13 residues. The CDR3 is CASSLTGDYGYTF. Here the CDR3 DNA reads TGCGCCAGCAGCTTAACAGGGGACTATGGCTACACCTTC.

This chain connects TRBV4-3 to TRBJ2-3; 8 bases map to TRBD2. CDR1 and CDR2 (germline): LGHNA, YSLEER. V lost 2 bases and J lost 1; bases outside the gene matches: 5. The CDR3 loop spans 16 amino acids. For the CDR3, the DNA is TGCGCCAGCAGCCAAACCCGGGGGGGCGGCACAGATACGCAGTATTTT. Translation: CASSQTRGGGTDTQYF.

CDR3 coding DNA: TGTGCCAGCAGCTTATCAGACTTCTATGGCTACACCTTC. Translated: CASSLSDFYGYTF. The chain carries TRBV11-1 and TRBJ1-2; D call uncertain. The CDR3 loop spans 13 amino acids. The germline V and J ends were trimmed by 2 bases and 4 bases, with 8 bases remaining between them. Germline V CDR1 and CDR2: SGHAT, FQDESV (reference sequence).

This clone was observed a few times. The chain is built from TRBV11-2 and TRBJ2-2; D gene unclear. With 2 bases removed from V and 6 bases from J, the gap between germline ends came to 10 bases. The length of the CDR3 is 14 residues. Germline loops: CDR1 SGHAT, CDR2 FQNNGV. CDR3 nucleotides: TGTGCCAGCAGCTTATCGGCCGGACCCGGGGAGCTGTTTTTT. Its translation: CASSLSAGPGELFF.

As to this clone: One end of the junction varies from germline; a read error may be responsible. The chain uses TRBV6-5 and TRBJ2-7; no clear D gene. Germline V gene lookup returns CDR1 MNHEY and CDR2 SVGAGI. The CDR3 is 10 amino acids. CDR3 amino acids: CASRESKWDF. CDR3 bases: TGTGCCAGCAGGGAATCCAAGTGGGATTTC.

This chain joins TRBV2 and TRBJ2-7, with D hard to call. Trimming pared 4 bases from V and 3 bases from J, leaving 10 bases between. This CDR3 has 13 residues. The germline V gene encodes CDR1 SNHLY and CDR2 FYNNEI. CDR3 sequence: CASSVARLYEQYF. CDR3 DNA sequence: TGTGCCAGCAGTGTGGCACGGCTCTACGAGCAGTACTTC.

The chain links TRBV6-1 to TRBJ1-2; no clear D. CDR1 and CDR2 (germline): MNHNS, SASEGT. V lost 3 bases and J lost 7, with 21 bases in between. CDR3 size: 16 residues. The CDR3, as DNA: TGTGCCAGCAGTGACACCTCGCCAGGTCCCCGGAGTGGCTACACCTTC. Amino acid sequence: CASSDTSPGPRSGYTF.

This clone was seen a handful of times. The V call is TRBV29-1, the J call TRBJ1-3; possible D gene TRBD1, 6 bases. V was cut by 7 bases and J by 4 bases, with 17 bases left in between. The CDR3 is made up of 14 amino acids. The V gene's germline CDR1 is SQVTM and CDR2 ANQGSEA. CDR3 sequence (DNA): TGCAGCGCCGGCCTTGGGGGGCCGGGAAACACCATATATTTT. This translates into CSAGLGGPGNTIYF. The full variable domain, with the rest looked up from reference TRBV29-1 and TRBJ1-3, is SAVISQKPSRDICQRGTSLTIQCQVDSQVTMMFWYRQQPGQSLTLIATANQGSEATYESGFVIDKFPISRPNLTFSTLTVSNMSPEDSSIYLCSAGLGGPGNTIYFGEGSWLTVV.

The J gene is TRBJ2-3, the V gene TRBV6-5; D is possibly TRBD2 (5 bases). The CDR3 spans 14 residues. Deletions cut 2 bases from V and 2 bases from J, with 8 bases between. Germline CDR1 MNHEY, CDR2 SVGAGI. The chain's CDR3 is CASSYAGFTDTQYF. The CDR3 DNA follows: TGTGCCAGCAGTTACGCGGGTTTCACAGATACGCAGTATTTT.

This clone was seen only a few times. V usage is TRBV4-1 and J usage is TRBJ2-1, with D possibly TRBD1 on 6 matching bases. The CDR3 length is 15 residues. Trimming shortened V by 0 bases and J by 5 bases, and 11 bases separated the two germline ends. Germline-derived CDR1 and CDR2 are MGHRA and YSYEKL. The CDR3 nucleotides read TGCGCCAGCAGCCAAGATCCTAGGACAGACAATGAGCAGTTCTTC. This gives the protein CASSQDPRTDNEQFF.

The CDR3 DNA reads TGTGCCAGCAACAAGGGACAGGGCAACTATGGCTACACCTTC. Protein product: CASNKGQGNYGYTF. The chain joins TRBV4-2 to TRBJ1-2, with 9 nucleotides matching TRBD1. Germline V CDR1 and CDR2: LGHNA, YNFKEQ. The junction had 5 bases not matched to a gene; V was cut back by 7 bases and J by 2 bases. The CDR3 spans 14 residues.

This sequence joins TRBV29-1 and TRBJ2-1; the match to TRBD2 covers 8 bases. Germline CDR1 is SQVTM and CDR2 is ANQGSEA. The CDR3 length is 14 residues. After removal of 7 bases from V and 4 bases from J, the junction contained 9 bases not matched to a gene. CDR3 sequence: CSATRGGRYNEQFF. The CDR3 nucleotides are TGCAGCGCCACCCGGGGGGGGCGTTACAATGAGCAGTTCTTC.

There are a few counts of this clone. CDR3 sequence reads: CASSENRGWGGYTF. DNA for the CDR3: TGTGCCAGCAGTGAGAACAGGGGATGGGGTGGCTACACCTTC. This chain joins TRBV2 and TRBJ1-2, with TRBD1 identical over 7 bases. The CDR3 has 14 residues. V trimming: 3 bases; J trimming: 7 bases; junction bases outside the gene matches: 8. The germline CDR1 and CDR2 sequences are SNHLY and FYNNEI.

The chain joins TRBV27 to TRBJ1-2; no reliable D call. CDR3 length: 14 amino acids. V was trimmed by 4 bases and J by 0 bases, leaving 9 bases between them. Germline V gene lookup returns CDR1 MNHEY and CDR2 SMNVEV (reference sequence). CDR3 loop: CASSSLTTNYGYTF. CDR3 DNA: TGTGCCAGCAGTTCTCTGACTACTAACTATGGCTACACCTTC.

This clone occurred a few times. The gene calls are TRBV2 and TRBJ2-7; D gene unclear. The V gene lost 5 bases and the J gene lost 5 bases, with 16 bases spanning the gap. CDR1 and CDR2 from the germline V gene are SNHLY and FYNNEI. This CDR3 spans 14 amino acids. This CDR3 is CASSPGSESNEQYF. The CDR3, as DNA: TGTGCCAGCAGTCCTGGCAGCGAATCCAACGAGCAGTACTTC.

In this sample, this clone turned up a few times. The rearrangement joins TRBV14 to TRBJ1-4, with D hard to call. Germline lookup yields CDR1 SGHDN and CDR2 FVKESK. The CDR3 contains 15 residues. V lost 4 bases to trimming and J lost 0 bases, with 9 bases between them. CDR3 bases: TGTGCCAGCAGCCGCGCGGTTGCAACTAATGAAAAACTGTTTTTT. Encoded protein: CASSRAVATNEKLFF.

A few counts support this clone. The chain has TRBV27 and TRBJ1-6; the D is unclear. This CDR3 is built from 15 residues. Trimming took off 4 bases at V and 6 bases at J, with 13 bases between the two ends. Germline values: CDR1 MNHEY, CDR2 SMNVEV (reference sequence). CDR3 nucleotide sequence: TGTGCCAGCAGTTCCCCGGAGGGCTCTAATTCACCCCTCCACTTT. It codes for CASSSPEGSNSPLHF.

The chain couples TRBV28 to TRBJ2-7, with 8 nucleotides matching TRBD1. From germline, CDR1 is MDHEN and CDR2 SYDVKM. The CDR3 loop spans 14 amino acids. The V gene end was trimmed by 7 bases and the J gene end by 3 bases; junction bases not matched to a gene: 8. The CDR3, as DNA: TGTGCCAGCAATCCAGGGGGCCTTTACTACGAGCAGTACTTC. It encodes CASNPGGLYYEQYF.

This clone was picked up a small number of times. The chain joins TRBV4-2 to TRBJ1-2, with D possibly being TRBD1 (6 bases). With 0 bases removed from V and 12 bases from J, the gap between germline ends came to 20 bases. Looked up from germline, CDR1 is LGHNA and CDR2 is YNFKEQ. The CDR3 is made up of 15 amino acids. This CDR3 reads CASSQEVSRGLRDTF. CDR3 in DNA: TGTGCCAGCAGCCAAGAAGTGTCCAGGGGACTTCGGGACACCTTC.

This clone was recorded a few times. The chain joins TRBV4-3 to TRBJ2-3; D may be TRBD1 or TRBD2 (5 bases each). This CDR3 comprises 16 residues. Trimming shortened V by 1 base and J by 2 bases, and 13 bases separated the two germline ends. In germline, CDR1 is LGHNA, CDR2 YSLEER. This CDR3 reads CASSQGGGPNTDTQYF. The CDR3 DNA follows: TGCGCCAGCAGCCAAGGGGGCGGGCCAAACACAGATACGCAGTATTTT.

The chain couples TRBV6-1 to TRBJ2-5; either TRBD1 or TRBD2 may fit D (5 bases each). CDR3 length: 13 amino acids. V dropped 4 bases and J dropped 3 bases, with 9 bases sitting between them. Germline CDR1 reads MNHNS; CDR2 reads SASEGT. The chain's CDR3 is CASSGGIKETQYF. As DNA, the CDR3 is TGTGCCAGCAGTGGGGGGATTAAAGAGACCCAGTACTTC.

This chain links TRBV6-1 with TRBJ2-5, with a possible D match to TRBD2 (6 bases). Trimming shortened V by 0 bases and J by 5 bases, and 19 bases separated the two germline ends. The V gene's germline CDR1 is MNHNS and CDR2 SASEGT. The CDR3 is 17 residues long. The DNA of the CDR3 is TGTGCCAGCAGTGAAGCGGCTGGGACTCATTATGCGGAGACCCAGTACTTC. Translated: CASSEAAGTHYAETQYF.